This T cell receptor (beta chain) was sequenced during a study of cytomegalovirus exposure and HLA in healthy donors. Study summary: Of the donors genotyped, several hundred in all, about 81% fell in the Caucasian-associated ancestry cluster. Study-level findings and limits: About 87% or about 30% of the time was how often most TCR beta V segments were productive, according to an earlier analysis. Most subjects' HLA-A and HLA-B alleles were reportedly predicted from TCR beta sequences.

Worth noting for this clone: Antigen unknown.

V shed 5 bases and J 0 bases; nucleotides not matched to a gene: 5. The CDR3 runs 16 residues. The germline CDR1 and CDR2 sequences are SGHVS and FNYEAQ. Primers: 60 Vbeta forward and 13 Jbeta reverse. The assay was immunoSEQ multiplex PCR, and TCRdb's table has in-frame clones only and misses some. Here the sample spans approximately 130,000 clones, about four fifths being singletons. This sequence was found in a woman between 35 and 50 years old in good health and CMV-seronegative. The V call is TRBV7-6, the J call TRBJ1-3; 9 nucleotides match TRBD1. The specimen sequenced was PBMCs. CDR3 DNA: TGTGCCAGCAGCCTAGGGACAGGGAACTCTGGAAACACCATATATTTT. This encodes CASSLGTGNSGNTIYF.